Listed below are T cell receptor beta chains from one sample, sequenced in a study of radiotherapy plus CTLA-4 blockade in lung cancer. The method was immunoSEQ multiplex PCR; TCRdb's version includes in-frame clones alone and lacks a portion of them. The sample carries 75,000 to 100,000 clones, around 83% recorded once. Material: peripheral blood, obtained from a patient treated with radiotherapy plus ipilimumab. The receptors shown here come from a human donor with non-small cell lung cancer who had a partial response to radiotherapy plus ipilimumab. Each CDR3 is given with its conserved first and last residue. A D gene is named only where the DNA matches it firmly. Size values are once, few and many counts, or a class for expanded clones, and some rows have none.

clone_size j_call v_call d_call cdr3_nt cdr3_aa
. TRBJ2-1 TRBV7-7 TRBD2 TGTGCCAGCAGCCGGACTAGCGGAAACAATGAGCAGTTCTTC CASSRTSGNNEQFF
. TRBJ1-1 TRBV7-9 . TGTGCCAGCAGCTTGACTCTGTCGAACACTGAAGCTTTCTTT CASSLTLSNTEAFF
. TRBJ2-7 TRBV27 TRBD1 TGTGCCAGCAGTTATACGGGACAGGGTGGTTGGGAGCAGTACTTC CASSYTGQGGWEQYF
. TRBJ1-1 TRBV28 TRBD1 TGTGCCAGCAGTCCTAGACAGGGTGGGAACACTGAAGCTTTCTTT CASSPRQGGNTEAFF
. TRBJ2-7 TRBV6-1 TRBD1 TGTGCCAGCAGTGAAACCGGGACAGGGGCATACGAGCAGTACTTC CASSETGTGAYEQYF
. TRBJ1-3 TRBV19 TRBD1 TGTGCCAGTAGCGAACAGGGGGCTGGAAACACCATATATTTT CASSEQGAGNTIYF
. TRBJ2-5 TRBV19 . TGTGCCAGTTCGGCCGAAGGGGCCGTAGAGACCCAGTACTTC CASSAEGAVETQYF
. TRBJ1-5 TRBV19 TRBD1 TGTGCCACCACAAGTCGGTCGGGACAGGTTATTTCGGAGCCCCAGCATTTT CATTSRSGQVISEPQHF
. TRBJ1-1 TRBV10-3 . TGTGCCATCAGTGAAGGGGGGGTTGAAGCTTTCTTT CAISEGGVEAFF
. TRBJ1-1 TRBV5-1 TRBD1 TGCGCCAGCACGCCGACAGGGTATGCTGAAGCTTTCTTT CASTPTGYAEAFF
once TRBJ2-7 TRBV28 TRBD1 TGTGCCAGCAGTTTAGACAGGGGGGTTCTCCGCGAGCAGTACTTC CASSLDRGVLREQYF
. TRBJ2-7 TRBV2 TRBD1 TGTGCCAGCAGACAACAGGGGCTCTCCTACGAGCAGTACTTC CASRQQGLSYEQYF
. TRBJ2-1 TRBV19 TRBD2 TGTGCCAGTAGTGCAACTAGCGGAGTTTACAATGAGCAGTTCTTC CASSATSGVYNEQFF
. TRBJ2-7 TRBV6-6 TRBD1 TGTGCCAGCAGTTCCCCCCCCGGGACAGGGACGAAGGAGCAGTACTTC CASSSPPGTGTKEQYF
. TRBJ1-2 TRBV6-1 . TGTGCCAGCAGTGAGGTAGGACAGTCGAGAAGTGGCTACACCTTC CASSEVGQSRSGYTF
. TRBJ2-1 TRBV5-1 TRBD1 TGCGCCAGCAGCTTGGATCCGGGGACAGGGAACAATGAGCAGTTCTTC CASSLDPGTGNNEQFF
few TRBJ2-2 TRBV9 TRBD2 TGTGCCAGCAGCTCCGGGGGGAGGGTAAGGAGCGGGGAGCTGTTTTTT CASSSGGRVRSGELFF
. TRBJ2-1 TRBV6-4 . TGTGCCAGCAGTAAGACTGCAAGCTCCTACAATGAGCAGTTCTTC CASSKTASSYNEQFF
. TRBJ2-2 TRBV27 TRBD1 TGTGCCAGCAGTTTACTTCGACAGGGACCCACCGGGGAGCTGTTTTTT CASSLLRQGPTGELFF
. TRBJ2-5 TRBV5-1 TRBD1 TGCGCCAGCAGCTTGGTGGGACAGGGGCAAGAGACCCAGTACTTC CASSLVGQGQETQYF
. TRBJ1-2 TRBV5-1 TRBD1 TGCGCCAGCAGCTTGCGTGGAGGGACAGCCTATGGCTACACCTTC CASSLRGGTAYGYTF
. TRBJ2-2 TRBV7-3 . TGTGCCAGCAGCCCCGACTGGAGCGCCGGGGAGCTGTTTTTT CASSPDWSAGELFF
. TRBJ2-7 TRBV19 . TGTGCCAGTAGTATAAGACTATCCCACGAGCAGTACTTC CASSIRLSHEQYF
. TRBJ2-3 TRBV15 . TGTGCCACCAGCATTAGACAGGAGGATACGCAGTATTTT CATSIRQEDTQYF
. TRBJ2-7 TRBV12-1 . TGTGCCAGCAGCCCGGAAAGTCCTAGCGGGAGCAGCCAGGACGAGCAGTACTTC CASSPESPSGSSQDEQYF
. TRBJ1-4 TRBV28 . TGTGCCAGCAGTTCGCCCTCGGGGGATCATAATGAAAAACTGTTTTTT CASSSPSGDHNEKLFF
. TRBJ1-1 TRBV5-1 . TGCGCCAGCAGCGGAGGGGTCCGGACTGAAGCTTTCTTT CASSGGVRTEAFF
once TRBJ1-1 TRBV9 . TGTGCCAGCAGCGTGGGTCGGGGAGTTAGCGGAGCTTTCTTT CASSVGRGVSGAFF
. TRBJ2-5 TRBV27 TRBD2 TGTGCCAGCAGTTCCACTTCAAGACTAGCTTTGTACCAAGAGACCCAGTACTTC CASSSTSRLALYQETQYF
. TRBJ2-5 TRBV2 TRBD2 TGTGCCAGCAGTGGGGGGGGGACGCAGACCCAGTACTTC CASSGGGTQTQYF
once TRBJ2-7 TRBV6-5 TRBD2 TGTGCCAGCAGTTATAGCGGGCGCGCCTACGAGCAGTACTTC CASSYSGRAYEQYF
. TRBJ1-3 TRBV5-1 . TGCGCCAGCAGCCTAGGGGGTCACTCTGGAAACACCATATATTTT CASSLGGHSGNTIYF
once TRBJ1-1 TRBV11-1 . TGTGCCAGCAGCTTAGCAGGGCCGATACAGGGAATGTATGGAGCTTTCTTT CASSLAGPIQGMYGAFF
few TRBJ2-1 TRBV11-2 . TGTGCCAGCAGCTTATTGGGACACCTCTACAATGAGCAGTTCTTC CASSLLGHLYNEQFF
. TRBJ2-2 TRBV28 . TGTGCCAGCAGTTTGTACCGGAGCGGGGAGCTGTTTTTT CASSLYRSGELFF
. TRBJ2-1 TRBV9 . TGTGCCAGCGGACGACTTTTAACTACAGGTGAGCAGTTCTTC CASGRLLTTGEQFF
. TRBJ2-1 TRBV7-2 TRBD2 TGTGCCAGCAGCTTAGGACTAGCAGGCGTCAATGAGCAGTTCTTC CASSLGLAGVNEQFF
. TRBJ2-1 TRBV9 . TGTGCCAGCAGCGTAGTACTTCGAGGTGAGCAGTTCTTC CASSVVLRGEQFF
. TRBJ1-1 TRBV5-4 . TGTGCCAGCAGCTTGGCCTTGGGAGGAAACACTGAAGCTTTCTTT CASSLALGGNTEAFF
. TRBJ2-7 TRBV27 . TGTGCCAGCAGTCCTATTTCCAATACCTACGAGCAGTACTTC CASSPISNTYEQYF
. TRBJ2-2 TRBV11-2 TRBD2 TGTGCCAGCAGGGGTAGCGGGAGCGATATTACCGGGGAGCTGTTTTTT CASRGSGSDITGELFF
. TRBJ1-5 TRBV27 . TGTGCCAGCAGTTTATGGTATGGGGACACCCGGGAGGCCCAGCATTTT CASSLWYGDTREAQHF
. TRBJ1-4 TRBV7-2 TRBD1 TGTGCCAGCACTTCTGGGGACAGCCTTGAAAAACTGTTTTTT CASTSGDSLEKLFF
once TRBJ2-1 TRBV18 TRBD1 TGTGCCAGCTCACCCGGGACAGGGGGCGATGAGCAGTTCTTC CASSPGTGGDEQFF
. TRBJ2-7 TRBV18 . TGTGCCAGCTCACCACCGGGAGGGGGGCCCCTAAACGAGCAGTACTTC CASSPPGGGPLNEQYF
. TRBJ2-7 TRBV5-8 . TGTGCCAGCAGCACACGACAGGACAAGTACTTC CASSTRQDKYF
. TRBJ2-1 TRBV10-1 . TGCGCCAGCAGTACTATAGCCAATGTGTATGAGCAGTTCTTC CASSTIANVYEQFF
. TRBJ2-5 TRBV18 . TGTGCCAGCTCACTTGTCGGTGGAGAGACCCAGTACTTC CASSLVGGETQYF
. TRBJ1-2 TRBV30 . TGTGCCTGCGGGGGTGGAGGCTACACCTTC CACGGGGYTF
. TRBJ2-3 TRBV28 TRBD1 TGTGCCAGCAGTACAAGGACAGGGCAGGAGGGGGACACAGATACGCAGTATTTT CASSTRTGQEGDTDTQYF
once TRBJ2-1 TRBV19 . TGTGCCAGTAGTATAATTAGCGGTGCCTACAATGAGCAGTTCTTC CASSIISGAYNEQFF
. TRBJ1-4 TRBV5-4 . TGTGCCAGCAGCTTGACAGGGAGAGATGAAAAACTGTTTTTT CASSLTGRDEKLFF
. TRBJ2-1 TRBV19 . TGTGCCAGTAGTAAGCGAGTGACAGCAACCTCCTACAATGAGCAGTTCTTC CASSKRVTATSYNEQFF